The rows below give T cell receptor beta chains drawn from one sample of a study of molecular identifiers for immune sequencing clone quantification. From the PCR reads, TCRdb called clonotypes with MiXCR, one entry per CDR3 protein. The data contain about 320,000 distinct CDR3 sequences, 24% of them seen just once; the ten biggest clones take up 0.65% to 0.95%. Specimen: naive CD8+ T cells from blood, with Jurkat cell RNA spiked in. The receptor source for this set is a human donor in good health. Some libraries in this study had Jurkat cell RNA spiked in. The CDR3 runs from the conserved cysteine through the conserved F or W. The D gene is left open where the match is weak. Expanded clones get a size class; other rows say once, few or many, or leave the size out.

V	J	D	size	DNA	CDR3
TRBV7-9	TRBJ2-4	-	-	TGTGCCAGCAGCACTCCCGGGACGCCTGTGGATATGTATGGGAACATTCAGTACTTC	CASSTPGTPVDMYGNIQYF
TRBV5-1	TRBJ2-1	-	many	TGCGCCAGCAGCTTGGATCTGGGGAGCTCCTACAATGAGCAGTTCTTC	CASSLDLGSSYNEQFF
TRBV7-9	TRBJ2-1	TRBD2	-	TGTGCCAGCAGCACGACTAGCGGGAGGTTGTTTCTTGAGCAGTTCTTC	CASSTTSGRLFLEQFF
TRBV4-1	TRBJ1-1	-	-	TGCGCCAGCAGCCAAGATGCCCACACCCCTGAAGCTTTCTTT	CASSQDAHTPEAFF
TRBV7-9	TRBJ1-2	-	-	TGTGCCAGCATTCAGGGCGGGGAATCTGGCTACACCTTC	CASIQGGESGYTF
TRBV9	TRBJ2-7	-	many	TGTGCCAGCAGCGTAGGAGGGTTCTCCTACGAGCAGTACTTC	CASSVGGFSYEQYF
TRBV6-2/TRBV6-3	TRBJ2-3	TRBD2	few	TGTGCCAGCAGTCTGAGCGGGAACTCAGATACGCAGTATTTT	CASSLSGNSDTQYF
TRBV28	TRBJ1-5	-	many	TGTGCCAGCAGCCGGGCCCTTGCCAATCAGCCCCAGCATTTT	CASSRALANQPQHF
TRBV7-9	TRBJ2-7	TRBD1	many	TGTGCCAGCAGCGGACAGGACTACGAGCAGTACTTC	CASSGQDYEQYF
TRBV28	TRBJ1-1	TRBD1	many	TGTGCCAGCAGGACACGACAGGGGGACCTGAACACTGAAGCTTTCTTT	CASRTRQGDLNTEAFF
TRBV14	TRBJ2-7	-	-	TGTGCCGGCAGCCAAGTCGGGGGCAGCTCCTACGGGCAGTACTTC	CAGSQVGGSSYGQYF
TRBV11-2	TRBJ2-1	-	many	TGTGCCAGCAGCTTCCGTGTAGACTCCTACAATGAGCAGTTCTTC	CASSFRVDSYNEQFF
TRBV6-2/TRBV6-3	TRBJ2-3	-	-	TGTGCCAGCAGTTACTCGGCGGGGGCGGCTGGAGATACGCAGTATTTT	CASSYSAGAAGDTQYF
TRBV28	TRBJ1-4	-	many	TGTGCCAGCAGTTTAGGTCGCGGTGAACAAGAAAAACTGTTTTTT	CASSLGRGEQEKLFF
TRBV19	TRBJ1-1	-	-	TGTGCCAGTAGGCAAGGACCGCCGAGTACTGAAACTTTCTTT	CASRQGPPSTETFF
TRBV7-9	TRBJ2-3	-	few	TGTGCCAGCAGCTTCCCAGGGGGGGCCTCCACAGATACGCGGTATTTT	CASSFPGGASTDTRYF
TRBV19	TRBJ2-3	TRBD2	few	TGTGCCAGTAACATACTAGCGGGAGGGCCTGGGGATACGCAGTATTTT	CASNILAGGPGDTQYF
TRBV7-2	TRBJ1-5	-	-	TGTGCCAGCAGCCCTGGGCGAGGTGGACAGCCCCAGCATTTT	CASSPGRGGQPQHF
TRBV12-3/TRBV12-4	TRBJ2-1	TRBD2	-	TGTGCCAGCAGTGAGTCTAGCGGGGGGGCCTGGAATGAGCAGTTCTTC	CASSESSGGAWNEQFF
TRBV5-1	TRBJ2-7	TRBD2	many	TGCGCCAGCAGCTTGGTCCCATATTCCGGGACTAGCGGGGCCTACGAGCAGTACTTC	CASSLVPYSGTSGAYEQYF
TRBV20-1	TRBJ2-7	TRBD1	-	TGCAGTGCTAGAGATTCAGGGACAGCGTCCTACGAGCAGTACTTC	CSARDSGTASYEQYF
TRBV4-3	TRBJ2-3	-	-	TGCGCCAGCAGCCAAGATGAAGGTGGAACAGATACGCAGTATTTT	CASSQDEGGTDTQYF
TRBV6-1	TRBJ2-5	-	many	TGTGCCAGCAGTGGACGGACTCAAGAGACCCAGTACTTC	CASSGRTQETQYF
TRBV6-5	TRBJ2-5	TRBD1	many	TGTGCCAGCAGAAGTGGACAGGGGCCTAGAGAGACCCAGTACTTC	CASRSGQGPRETQYF